This entry concerns a single T cell receptor beta chain. This sample is drawn from a study of cytomegalovirus exposure and HLA in healthy donors. TCRdb keeps only in-frame clones here, not all; method: immunoSEQ multiplex PCR. This sample has fewer than 250,000 clones, with around nine tenths found just once. V shed 5 bases and J shed 4 bases, with 9 bases lying between them. Per the germline V gene, CDR1 is MNHEY and CDR2 is SMNVEV (reference sequence). This CDR3 comprises 13 residues. Specimen: PBMCs. This chain connects TRBV27 to TRBJ2-1, with D unclear. The TCR originated in a woman younger than 35 in good health and CMV-seropositive. CDR3 coding DNA: TGTGCCAGCAGTCAGACTGCTTACAATGAGCAGTTCTTC. This sequence encodes CASSQTAYNEQFF.